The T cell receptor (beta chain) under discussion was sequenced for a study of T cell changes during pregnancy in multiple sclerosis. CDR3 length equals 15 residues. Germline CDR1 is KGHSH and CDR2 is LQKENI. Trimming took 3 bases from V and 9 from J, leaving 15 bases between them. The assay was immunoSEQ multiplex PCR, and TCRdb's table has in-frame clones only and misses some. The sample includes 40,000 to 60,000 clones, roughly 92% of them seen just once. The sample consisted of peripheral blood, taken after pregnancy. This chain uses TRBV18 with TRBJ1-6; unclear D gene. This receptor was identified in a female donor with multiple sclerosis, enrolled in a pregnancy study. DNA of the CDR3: TGTGCCAGCTCACCCTTGGGTGATCGGGGTTCACCCCTCCACTTT. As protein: CASSPLGDRGSPLHF.